The T cell receptor (beta chain) under discussion was sequenced for a study of blood T cell repertoires in COVID-19. About the study: From the United States, Italy and Spain came samples of acute and convalescent COVID-19. PBMCs, B-cell-depleted T cells, or T cells were the source of the cDNA or gDNA that made up the material.

The CDR3 covers 16 residues. The V gene's germline CDR1 is MNHEY and CDR2 SMNVEV (reference sequence). J gave up 2 bases and V 6 bases, and 9 bases lay outside the gene matches. In the original workflow: Amplification with reference gene primers provided the estimates of nucleated cell counts. Clones were read by immunoSEQ multiplex PCR, and TCRdb kept only the in-frame ones, dropping some. That table gives V, J and clone size, and the DNA gave D and trimming. Of fewer than 90,000 clones in the sample, roughly 96% were seen once. The rearrangement links TRBV27 to TRBJ1-5; TRBD1 matches 8 bases. This receptor was taken from a human donor with active COVID-19. The donor label of this sample is uncertain. The sequencing input was peripheral blood. CDR3 in DNA: TGTGCCAGCAGGGCCCCTGACAGGGGTGGCAATCAGCCCCAGCATTTT. This translates into CASRAPDRGGNQPQHF.